Listed below are T cell receptor beta chains from one sample, sequenced in a study of blood T cell repertoires in COVID-19. Assay used: immunoSEQ multiplex PCR; TCRdb lists only in-frame clones, some missing. Of about 120,000 clones in the sample, approximately 87% were seen once. Sample: peripheral blood. The origin of the receptors is a young man with acute or convalescent COVID-19. CDR3s include the opening cysteine and the closing phenylalanine or tryptophan. A D gene is named only where the DNA matches it firmly. The size of a clone is reported for some rows only, either as once, few or many, or as a class for expanded clones.

v_call: TRBV18
j_call: TRBJ2-1
clone_size: NA
d_call: TRBD2
cdr3_aa: CASSQPGLAGYNEQFF
cdr3_nt: TGTGCCAGCTCACAACCGGGACTAGCGGGCTACAATGAGCAGTTCTTC

v_call: TRBV11-2
j_call: TRBJ1-2
clone_size: NA
d_call: NA
cdr3_aa: CASSVLTVNYGYTF
cdr3_nt: TGTGCCAGCAGCGTCCTGACAGTTAACTATGGCTACACCTTC

v_call: TRBV7-9
j_call: TRBJ1-1
clone_size: NA
d_call: TRBD1
cdr3_aa: CASSFGTGQANTEAFF
cdr3_nt: TGTGCCAGCAGCTTCGGCACGGGACAGGCGAACACTGAAGCTTTCTTT

v_call: TRBV20-1
j_call: TRBJ1-2
clone_size: NA
d_call: NA
cdr3_aa: CSASSGDVYTF
cdr3_nt: TGCAGTGCTAGTTCGGGGGACGTCTACACCTTC

v_call: TRBV7-8
j_call: TRBJ2-3
clone_size: NA
d_call: TRBD2
cdr3_aa: CASSLTSGTYTDTQYF
cdr3_nt: TGTGCCAGCAGCTTGACTAGCGGGACTTACACAGATACGCAGTATTTT

v_call: TRBV9
j_call: TRBJ2-1
clone_size: few
d_call: TRBD2
cdr3_aa: CASSARERGGNPNEQFF
cdr3_nt: TGTGCCAGCAGCGCGAGGGAGCGGGGGGGGAACCCCAATGAGCAGTTCTTC

v_call: TRBV19
j_call: TRBJ2-1
clone_size: NA
d_call: NA
cdr3_aa: CASSIGGSEQFF
cdr3_nt: TGTGCCAGTAGTATAGGGGGCAGTGAGCAGTTCTTC

v_call: TRBV2
j_call: TRBJ1-5
clone_size: NA
d_call: TRBD1
cdr3_aa: CASGTDSNQPQHF
cdr3_nt: TGTGCCAGCGGGACAGATAGCAATCAGCCCCAGCATTTT

v_call: TRBV14
j_call: TRBJ2-1
clone_size: NA
d_call: NA
cdr3_aa: CASSQVPLSEQFF
cdr3_nt: TGTGCCAGCAGCCAAGTTCCCCTGAGTGAGCAGTTCTTC

v_call: TRBV5-6
j_call: TRBJ1-2
clone_size: NA
d_call: TRBD1
cdr3_aa: CASSLDWDRDYGYTF
cdr3_nt: TGTGCCAGCAGCTTGGATTGGGACAGGGACTATGGCTACACCTTC

v_call: TRBV6-5
j_call: TRBJ1-2
clone_size: NA
d_call: TRBD1
cdr3_aa: CASTNSGTAYGYTF
cdr3_nt: TGTGCCAGCACAAACTCCGGGACAGCCTATGGCTACACCTTC

v_call: TRBV27
j_call: TRBJ1-6
clone_size: NA
d_call: TRBD1
cdr3_aa: CASSPGTGRNSPLHF
cdr3_nt: TGTGCCAGCAGTCCAGGGACAGGGAGGAATTCACCCCTCCACTTT

v_call: TRBV24-1
j_call: TRBJ1-2
clone_size: NA
d_call: NA
cdr3_aa: CATSDSRGAYGYTF
cdr3_nt: TGTGCCACCAGTGATTCTAGGGGCGCCTATGGCTACACCTTC

v_call: TRBV9
j_call: TRBJ1-1
clone_size: NA
d_call: TRBD1
cdr3_aa: CASSVEGTGITEAFF
cdr3_nt: TGTGCCAGCAGCGTCGAAGGGACAGGGATCACTGAAGCTTTCTTT

v_call: TRBV6-2/TRBV6-3
j_call: TRBJ2-3
clone_size: NA
d_call: NA
cdr3_aa: CASSYAGSRDTQYF
cdr3_nt: TGTGCCAGCAGTTACGCCGGAAGCAGGGATACGCAGTATTTT

v_call: TRBV5-1
j_call: TRBJ1-2
clone_size: NA
d_call: TRBD1
cdr3_aa: CASSLEWTGYGYTF
cdr3_nt: TGCGCCAGCAGCTTGGAATGGACAGGCTATGGCTACACCTTC